This T cell receptor beta chain derives from a study of PD-L1 blockade in urothelial cancer. Study context: Patients began atezolizumab, 1,200 mg intravenously every 3 weeks, in 2014. Study-wide results and limits: Survival was better when pretreatment blood TCR clonality fell below the median.

Germline V gives CDR1 MNHNS, CDR2 SASEGT. The V end was cut by 1 base, the J end by 2 bases, with 7 bases between. The CDR3 sequence is 14 residues long. A note on this clone: Its target is not known.

TCRdb's copy holds only in-frame clones and misses some; the assay was immunoSEQ multiplex PCR. The sample records about 37,000 clones, 65% to 85% being singletons. This chain connects TRBV6-1 to TRBJ2-3; D may be TRBD2 (6 bases). This sample comprised PBMCs, obtained around atezolizumab (anti-PD-L1) treatment. This sequence was found in a man aged 60 to 75 with urothelial cancer. The CDR3 coding sequence is TGTGCCAGCAGTGAAGGGGGGGACACAGATACGCAGTATTTT. This codes for CASSEGGDTDTQYF.